This T cell receptor (beta chain) was identified during a study of early T cells in non-severe SARS-CoV-2 infection. For the study at large: Sequencing of bulk RNA from unsorted whole blood was done, without chain pairing.

TCRdb redid the calling of the 5' RACE reads with MiXCR, one entry per CDR3 protein. The repertoire includes about 60,000 distinct CDR3 sequences, about 12% of them detected once, and around 4.5% sits in the top ten. V gave up 6 bases and J gave up 3 bases, with 6 bases separating them. Germline V gene data show CDR1 as MNHNS and CDR2 as SASEGT. The CDR3 covers 12 residues. The sample was whole blood. This chain connects TRBV6-1 to TRBJ2-1; D unresolved. This TCR was recovered from an adult who was a healthcare worker with PCR-confirmed SARS-CoV-2 infection or an uninfected control (not recorded which). CDR3 sequence: CASRIDYNEQFF. CDR3 sequence (DNA): TGTGCCAGCAGAATAGACTACAATGAGCAGTTCTTC.